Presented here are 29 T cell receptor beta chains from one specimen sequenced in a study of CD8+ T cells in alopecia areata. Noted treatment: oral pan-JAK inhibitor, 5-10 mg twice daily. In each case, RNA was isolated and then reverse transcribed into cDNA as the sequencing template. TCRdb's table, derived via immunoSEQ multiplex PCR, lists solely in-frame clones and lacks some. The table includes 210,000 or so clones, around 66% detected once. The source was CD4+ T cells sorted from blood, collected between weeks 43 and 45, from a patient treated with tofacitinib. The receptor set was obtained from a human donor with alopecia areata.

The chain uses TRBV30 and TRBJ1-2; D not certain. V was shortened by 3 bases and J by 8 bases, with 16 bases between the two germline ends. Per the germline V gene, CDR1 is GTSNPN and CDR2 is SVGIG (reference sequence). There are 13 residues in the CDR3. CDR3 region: CAWRSAGVGGYTF. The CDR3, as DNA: TGTGCCTGGAGATCGGCAGGCGTTGGGGGCTACACCTTC.

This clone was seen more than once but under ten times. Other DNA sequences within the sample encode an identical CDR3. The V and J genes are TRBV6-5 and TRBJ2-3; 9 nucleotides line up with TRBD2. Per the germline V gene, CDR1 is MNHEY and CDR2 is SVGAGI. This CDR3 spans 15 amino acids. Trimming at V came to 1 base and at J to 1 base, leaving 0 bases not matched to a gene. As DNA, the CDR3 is TGTGCCAGCAGTTACTTAGCGGGGGGCACAGATACGCAGTATTTT. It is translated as CASSYLAGGTDTQYF.

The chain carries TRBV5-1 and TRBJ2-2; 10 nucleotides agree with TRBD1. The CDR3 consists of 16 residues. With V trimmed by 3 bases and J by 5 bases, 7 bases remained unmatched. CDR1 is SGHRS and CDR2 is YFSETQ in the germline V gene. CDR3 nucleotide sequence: TGCGCCAGCAGCTCCATACCGGGACAGGGGACCGGGGAGCTGTTTTTT. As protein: CASSSIPGQGTGELFF.

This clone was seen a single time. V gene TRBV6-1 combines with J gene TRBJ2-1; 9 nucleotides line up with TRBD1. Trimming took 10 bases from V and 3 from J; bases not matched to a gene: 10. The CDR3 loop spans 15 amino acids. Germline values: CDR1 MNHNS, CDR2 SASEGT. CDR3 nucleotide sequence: TGTGCCACACAGTGGGGGACAGGGATCTACAATGAGCAGTTCTTC. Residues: CATQWGTGIYNEQFF.

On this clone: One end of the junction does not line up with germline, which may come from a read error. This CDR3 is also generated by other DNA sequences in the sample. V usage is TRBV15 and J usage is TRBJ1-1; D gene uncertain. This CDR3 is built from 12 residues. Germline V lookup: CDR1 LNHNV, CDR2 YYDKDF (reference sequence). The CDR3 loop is CATSRVNTEAFF. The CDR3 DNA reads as TGTGCCACCAGTAGAGTGAACACTGAAGCTTTCTTT.

Here the CDR3 DNA reads TGTGCCACCAGCAGGGGACTAGCGGGGGGAGGGGAAGAGACCCAGTACTTC. Amino acid sequence: CATSRGLAGGGEETQYF. The chain is built from TRBV15 and TRBJ2-5; TRBD2 matches at 15 bases. CDR3 size: 17 residues. The ends lost 3 bases at V and 3 bases at J; junction bases unmatched: 5. CDR1 and CDR2 (germline): LNHNV, YYDKDF (reference sequence).

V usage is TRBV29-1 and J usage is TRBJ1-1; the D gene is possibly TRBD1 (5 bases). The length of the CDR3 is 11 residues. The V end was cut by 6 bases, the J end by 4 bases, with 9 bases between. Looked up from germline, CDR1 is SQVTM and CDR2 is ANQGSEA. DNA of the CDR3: TGCAGCGTGTGGGACGGCACTGAAGCTTTCTTT. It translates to CSVWDGTEAFF.

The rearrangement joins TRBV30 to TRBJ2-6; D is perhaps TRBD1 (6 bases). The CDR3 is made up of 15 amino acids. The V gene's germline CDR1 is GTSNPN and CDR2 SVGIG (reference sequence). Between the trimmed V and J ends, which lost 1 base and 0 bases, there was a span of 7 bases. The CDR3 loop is CAWSDRVSGANVLTF. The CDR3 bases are TGTGCCTGGAGTGACAGGGTCTCTGGGGCCAACGTCCTGACTTTC.

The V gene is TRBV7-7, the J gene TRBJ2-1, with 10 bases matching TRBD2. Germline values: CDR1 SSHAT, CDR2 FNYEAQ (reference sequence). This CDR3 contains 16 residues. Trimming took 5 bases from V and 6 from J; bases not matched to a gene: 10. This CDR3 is CASSPTGTSALNEQFF. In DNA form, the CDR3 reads TGTGCCAGCAGCCCCACCGGGACTAGCGCACTCAATGAGCAGTTCTTC.

CDR3 bases: TGCGCCAGCAGCGAGGACAGCCTCTATGGCTACACCTTC. Translation gives CASSEDSLYGYTF. This chain connects TRBV5-1 to TRBJ1-2, with D tentatively TRBD1 (6 bases). This CDR3 is built from 13 residues. V was shortened by 4 bases and J by 4 bases, with 11 bases between the two germline ends. In germline, CDR1 is SGHRS, CDR2 YFSETQ. The variable domain in full, completed from reference TRBV5-1 and TRBJ1-2, reads KAGVTQTPRYLIKTRGQQVTLSCSPISGHRSVSWYQQTPGQGLQFLFEYFSETQRNKGNFPGRFSGRQFSNSRSEMNVSTLELGDSALYLCASSEDSLYGYTFGSGTRLTVV.

As DNA, the CDR3 is TGTGCCAGCAGCCCTCGGCGGGGGGATTATGGCTACACCTTC. It translates to CASSPRRGDYGYTF. The chain is built from TRBV7-8 and TRBJ1-2, with a possible D match to TRBD1 (5 bases). The CDR3 has 14 residues. Germline assignment: CDR1 SGHVS and CDR2 FQNEAQ. Trimming left V 5 bases short and J 5 bases short, with 15 bases between.

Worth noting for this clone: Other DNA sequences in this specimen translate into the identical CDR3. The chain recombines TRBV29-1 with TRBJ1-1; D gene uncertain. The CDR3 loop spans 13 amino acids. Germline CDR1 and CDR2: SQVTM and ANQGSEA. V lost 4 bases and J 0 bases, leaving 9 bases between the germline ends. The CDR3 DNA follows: TGCAGCGTTGTTGGCCAGCTGAACACTGAAGCTTTCTTT. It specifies CSVVGQLNTEAFF.

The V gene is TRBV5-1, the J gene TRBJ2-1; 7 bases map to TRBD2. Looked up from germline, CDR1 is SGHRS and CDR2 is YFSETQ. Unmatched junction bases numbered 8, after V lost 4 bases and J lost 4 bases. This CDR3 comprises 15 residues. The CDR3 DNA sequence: TGCGCCAGCAGCGGAATACGGGGGGTTTACAATGAGCAGTTCTTC. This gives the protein CASSGIRGVYNEQFF.

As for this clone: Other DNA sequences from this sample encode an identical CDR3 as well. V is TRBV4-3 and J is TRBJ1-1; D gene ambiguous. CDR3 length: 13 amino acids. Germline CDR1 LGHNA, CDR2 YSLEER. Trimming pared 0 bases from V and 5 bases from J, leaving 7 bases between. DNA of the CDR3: TGCGCCAGCAGCCAAGATCTGAGGACTGAAGCTTTCTTT. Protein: CASSQDLRTEAFF.

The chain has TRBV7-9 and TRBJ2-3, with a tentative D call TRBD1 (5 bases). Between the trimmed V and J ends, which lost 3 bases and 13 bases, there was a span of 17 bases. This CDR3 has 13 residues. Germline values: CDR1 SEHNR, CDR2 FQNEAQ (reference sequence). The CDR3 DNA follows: TGTGCCAGCAGCTTGCAGGACATCAATTCAAAGTATTTT. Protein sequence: CASSLQDINSKYF.

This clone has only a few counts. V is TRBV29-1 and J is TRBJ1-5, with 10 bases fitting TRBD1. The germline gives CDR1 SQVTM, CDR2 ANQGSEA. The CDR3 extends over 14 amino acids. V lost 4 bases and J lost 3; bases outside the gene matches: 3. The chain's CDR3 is CSVGQGALNQPQHF. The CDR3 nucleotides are TGCAGCGTTGGACAGGGGGCCCTCAATCAGCCCCAGCATTTT.

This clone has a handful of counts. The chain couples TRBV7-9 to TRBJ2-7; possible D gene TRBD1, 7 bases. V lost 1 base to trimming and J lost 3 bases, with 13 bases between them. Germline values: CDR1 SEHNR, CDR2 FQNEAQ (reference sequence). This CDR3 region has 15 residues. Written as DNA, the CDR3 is TGTGCCAGCAGCTTAGGGCCCCAGGGGGGCTACGAGCAGTACTTC. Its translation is CASSLGPQGGYEQYF.

The CDR3 coding sequence is TGCGCCAGCAGCCCGGGCGGGGGAAGTGGCTACACCTTC. This translates into CASSPGGGSGYTF. J is TRBJ1-2 and V is TRBV5-1; the D gene is possibly TRBD1 (5 bases). Looked up from germline, CDR1 is SGHRS and CDR2 is YFSETQ. The V end was cut by 4 bases, the J end by 7 bases, with 14 bases between. The CDR3 extends over 13 amino acids.

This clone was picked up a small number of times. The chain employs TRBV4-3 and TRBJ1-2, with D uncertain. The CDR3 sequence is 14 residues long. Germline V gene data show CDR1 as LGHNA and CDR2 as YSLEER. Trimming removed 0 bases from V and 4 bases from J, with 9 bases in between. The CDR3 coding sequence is TGCGCCAGCAGCCAAGAGAACAGCGGCTATGGCTACACCTTC. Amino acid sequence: CASSQENSGYGYTF.

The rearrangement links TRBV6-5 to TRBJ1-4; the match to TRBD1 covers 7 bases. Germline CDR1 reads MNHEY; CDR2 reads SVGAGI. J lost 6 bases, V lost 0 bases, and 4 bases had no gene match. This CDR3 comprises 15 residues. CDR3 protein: CASSYSGTVDEKLFF. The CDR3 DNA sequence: TGTGCCAGCAGTTACTCCGGGACAGTCGATGAAAAACTGTTTTTT.

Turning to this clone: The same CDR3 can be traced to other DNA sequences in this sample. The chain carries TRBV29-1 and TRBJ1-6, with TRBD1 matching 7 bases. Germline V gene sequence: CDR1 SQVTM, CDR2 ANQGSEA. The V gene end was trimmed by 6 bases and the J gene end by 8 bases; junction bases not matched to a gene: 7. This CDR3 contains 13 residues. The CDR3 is CSVRQGRDSPLHF. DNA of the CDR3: TGCAGCGTGCGACAGGGTAGGGATTCACCCCTCCACTTT.

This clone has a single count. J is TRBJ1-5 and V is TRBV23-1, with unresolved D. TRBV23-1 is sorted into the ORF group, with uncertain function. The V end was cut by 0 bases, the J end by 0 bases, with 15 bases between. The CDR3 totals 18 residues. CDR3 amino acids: CASSQSGLLDHSNQPQHF. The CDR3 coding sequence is TGCGCCAGCAGTCAATCGGGATTGCTTGACCATAGCAATCAGCCCCAGCATTTT.

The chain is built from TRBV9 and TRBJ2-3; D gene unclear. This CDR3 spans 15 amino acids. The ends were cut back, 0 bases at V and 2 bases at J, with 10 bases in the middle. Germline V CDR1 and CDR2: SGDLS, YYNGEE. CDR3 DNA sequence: TGTGCCAGCAGCGTAGGGCCTACCTCCACAGATACGCAGTATTTT. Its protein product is CASSVGPTSTDTQYF.

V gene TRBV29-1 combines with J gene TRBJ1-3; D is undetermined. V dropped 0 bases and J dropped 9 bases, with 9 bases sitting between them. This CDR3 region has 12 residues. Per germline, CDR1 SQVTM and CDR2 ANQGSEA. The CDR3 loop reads CSVEDLGGTIYF. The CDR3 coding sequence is TGCAGCGTTGAAGACCTTGGCGGCACCATATATTTT.

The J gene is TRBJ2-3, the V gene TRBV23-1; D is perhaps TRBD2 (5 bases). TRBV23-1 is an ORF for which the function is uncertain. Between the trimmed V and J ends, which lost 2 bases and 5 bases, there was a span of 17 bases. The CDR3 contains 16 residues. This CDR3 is CASSQGECGGRDTQYF. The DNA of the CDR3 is TGCGCCAGCAGTCAAGGAGAATGCGGAGGAAGAGATACGCAGTATTTT.

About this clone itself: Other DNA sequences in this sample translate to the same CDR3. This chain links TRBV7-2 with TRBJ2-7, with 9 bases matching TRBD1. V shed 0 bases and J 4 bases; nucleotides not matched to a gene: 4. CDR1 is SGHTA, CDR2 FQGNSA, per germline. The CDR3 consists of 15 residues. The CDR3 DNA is TGTGCCAGCAGCTTAGCCGGGACAGGGAATTACGAGCAGTACTTC. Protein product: CASSLAGTGNYEQYF.

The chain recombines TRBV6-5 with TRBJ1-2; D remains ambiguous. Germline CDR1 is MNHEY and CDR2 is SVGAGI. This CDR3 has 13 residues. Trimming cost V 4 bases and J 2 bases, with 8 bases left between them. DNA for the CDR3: TGTGCCAGCAGTTTCCTAACCAACTATGGCTACACCTTC. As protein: CASSFLTNYGYTF.

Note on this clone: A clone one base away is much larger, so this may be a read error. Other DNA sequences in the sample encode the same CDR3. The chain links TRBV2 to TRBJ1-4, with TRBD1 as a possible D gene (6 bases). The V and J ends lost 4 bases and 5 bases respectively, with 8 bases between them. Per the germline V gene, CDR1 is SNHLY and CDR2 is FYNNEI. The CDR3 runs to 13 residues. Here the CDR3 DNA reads TGTGCCAGCAGTGGGCAGGGGAATGAAAAACTGTTTTTT. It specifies CASSGQGNEKLFF.

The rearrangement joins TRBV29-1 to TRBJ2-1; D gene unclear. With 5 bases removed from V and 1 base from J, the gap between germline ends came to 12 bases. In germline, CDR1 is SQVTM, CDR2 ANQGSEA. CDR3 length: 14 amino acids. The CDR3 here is CSVQQTLSYNEQFF. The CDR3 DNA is TGCAGCGTTCAGCAGACCCTTTCCTACAATGAGCAGTTCTTC.